Listed below are T cell receptor beta chains from one sample, sequenced in a study of beta chain features in type 1 diabetes. Using immunoSEQ multiplex PCR, the repertoire was profiled, and TCRdb retains in-frame clones only, with some absent. The sample has some 220,000 clones, approximately 11% seen once. Sequenced sample: central memory CD4+ T cells from blood. The receptors were gathered from a man between 18 and 35 years old in good health. Each CDR3 is given with its conserved first and last residue. D genes are given only for firm matches. Clone size is given for some rows only: seen once, a few or many times, or a class if the clone is expanded.

>-|TRBJ2-7|TRBD1|TRBV25-1
TGTGCCAGCGGCCGTCCCGGGACAGGTACCTACGAGCAGTACTTC
CASGRPGTGTYEQYF
>few|TRBJ2-1|-|TRBV29-1
TGCAGCGTACTGCTGGGCCCGAACACCAGTGAGCAGTTCTTC
CSVLLGPNTSEQFF
>-|TRBJ1-1|-|TRBV9
TGTGCCAGCAGCCTAACCCCCACCCCGAACACTGAAGCTTTCTTT
CASSLTPTPNTEAFF
>few|TRBJ2-7|-|TRBV30
TGTGCCGGGGATAGCGGATCCTACGAGCAGTACTTC
CAGDSGSYEQYF
>-|TRBJ2-7|TRBD1|TRBV18
TGTGCCAGCTCACCACCGCTGACAGGGGCAGAGCAGTACTTC
CASSPPLTGAEQYF
>many|TRBJ2-6|-|TRBV5-1
TGCGCCAGCAGCTTGGCCGTCGGATACTCTGGGGCCAACGTCCTGACTTTC
CASSLAVGYSGANVLTF
>-|TRBJ1-5|-|TRBV30
TGTGCCTGGAGTGTAGGCGGACGGGGTGATCAGCCCCAGCATTTT
CAWSVGGRGDQPQHF
>-|TRBJ2-7|TRBD1|TRBV13
TGTGCCAGCAGCTCCCAGCCCCCGGGACAGGGGGTCGAGCAGTACTTC
CASSSQPPGQGVEQYF
>few|TRBJ1-1|-|TRBV5-1
TGCGCCAGCAGAGGGCGGGATGAAGCTTTCTTT
CASRGRDEAFF
>few|TRBJ2-1|-|TRBV6-6
TGTGCCAGCGGGTTAAATGAGCAGTTCTTC
CASGLNEQFF
>few|TRBJ2-1|TRBD1|TRBV18
TGTGCCAGCTCACCGGGGACAGGGCATGAGCAGTTCTTC
CASSPGTGHEQFF
>-|TRBJ2-7|-|TRBV6-1
TGTGCCAGCTCGCTCGTCACAACCTACGAGCAGTACTTC
CASSLVTTYEQYF
>-|TRBJ2-5|-|TRBV11-2
TGTGCCAGCGGCAGACCTCAGGAATACCAAGAGACCCAGTACTTC
CASGRPQEYQETQYF
>-|TRBJ2-1|-|TRBV7-9
TGTGCCAGCAGCCGCGGCGGAGCGTACAATGAGCAGTTCTTC
CASSRGGAYNEQFF
>few|TRBJ2-1|-|TRBV7-7
TGTGCTAGCAGCTTATATGGGTTAGAGGCTGGTGAGCAGTTCTTC
CASSLYGLEAGEQFF
>-|TRBJ2-1|-|TRBV7-2
TGTGCCAGCAGCTTAGTGGGATCGTCAGGATACAATGAGCAGTTCTTC
CASSLVGSSGYNEQFF
>few|TRBJ2-3|-|TRBV6-6
TGTGCCAGCAGGCGGGACAGATGGCAGTATTTT
CASRRDRWQYF
>few|TRBJ2-7|TRBD1|TRBV25-1
TGTGCCAGCAGAGGACAGGGGGCGCGCGAGCAGTACTTC
CASRGQGAREQYF
>-|TRBJ1-6|-|TRBV5-6
TGTGCCAGCAGCCGCCTGACAGGAAATAATTCACCCCTCCACTTT
CASSRLTGNNSPLHF
>few|TRBJ2-7|TRBD1|TRBV15
TGTGCCACCAGCAACAGGGGCACCTACGAGCAGTACTTC
CATSNRGTYEQYF
>few|TRBJ1-1|-|TRBV30
TGTGCCTACCGAGGAGATGAAGCTTTCTTT
CAYRGDEAFF
>-|TRBJ1-4|TRBD1|TRBV7-9
TGTGCCAGCAGCGGCGTCCCGGGACAGGGCCGAAATGAAAAACTGTTTTTT
CASSGVPGQGRNEKLFF
>many|TRBJ2-1|TRBD2|TRBV7-9
TGTGCCAGCAGCCCCCTCGGGACTAGCGGGAGGAGTAAAGATGAGCAGTTCTTC
CASSPLGTSGRSKDEQFF
>-|TRBJ2-3|-|TRBV30
TGTGCCTGGATAGGGGGAAGGACAGATACGCAGTATTTT
CAWIGGRTDTQYF
>few|TRBJ2-3|-|TRBV19
TGTGCCAGTAGTATCGCCGTAACAGATACGCAGTATTTT
CASSIAVTDTQYF
>once|TRBJ2-1|-|TRBV5-6
TGTGCCAGCAGCTTGAACCGGGAGCTGCCGTTCTTC
CASSLNRELPFF
>-|TRBJ2-7|TRBD2|TRBV7-8
TGTGCCAGCAGCTTAGCTCTAGCGGCCGAGGGCTACGAGCAGTACTTC
CASSLALAAEGYEQYF
>few|TRBJ1-4|-|TRBV30
TGTGCCTGGAGTGTACCCCAGGACACAGGGAGACTGTTTTTT
CAWSVPQDTGRLFF
>few|TRBJ2-7|TRBD2|TRBV7-2
TGTGCCAGCAGCCCGGGAGGCTACACGGACGAGCAGTACTTC
CASSPGGYTDEQYF
>few|TRBJ2-7|-|TRBV7-7
TGTGCTAGCAGCTCTGCGGGAAGCTACGAGCAGTACTTC
CASSSAGSYEQYF
>few|TRBJ1-2|-|TRBV30
TGTGCCTGGAGTGTACCAGGGTGGCAGAGGGATGGCTACACCTTC
CAWSVPGWQRDGYTF
>-|TRBJ2-3|-|TRBV5-1
TGCGCCAGCAGCTTGGAAGAAATCACAGATACGCAGTATTTT
CASSLEEITDTQYF
>few|TRBJ2-1|-|TRBV5-1
TGCGCCAGCAGCTCCTGGCGCCCCTCCTACAATGAGCAGTTCTTC
CASSSWRPSYNEQFF
>few|TRBJ2-7|-|TRBV29-1
TGCAGCGTGGGATCCGGGAGAAGCGCCTACGAGCAGTACTTC
CSVGSGRSAYEQYF
>few|TRBJ2-3|TRBD1|TRBV28
TGTGCCAGCAGTTCCCCCGGGACAGGGGCCTTTAGCACAGATACGCAGTATTTT
CASSSPGTGAFSTDTQYF
>few|TRBJ2-5|TRBD1|TRBV10-3
TGTGCCATCAGTGGGGGGACAGCCCAAGAGTCCCAGTACTTC
CAISGGTAQESQYF
>few|TRBJ2-1|TRBD2|TRBV2
TGTGCCAGCGGGGGACTAGCGGGAGGCAATGAGCAGTTCTTC
CASGGLAGGNEQFF
>few|TRBJ2-3|-|TRBV7-9
TGTGCCAGCAGCTTAGGGTTAGAGGGATTACCCACAGATACGCAGTATTTT
CASSLGLEGLPTDTQYF
>-|TRBJ2-1|-|TRBV4-1
TGCGCCAGCAGCCTGATACAGGTGGCTGAGCAGTTCTTC
CASSLIQVAEQFF
>many|TRBJ2-3|-|TRBV11-2
TGTGCCAGCAGCTTAGATCGGGCGGGATACGGCACACATACGCAGTATTTT
CASSLDRAGYGTHTQYF
>few|TRBJ2-1|TRBD2|TRBV7-9
TGTGCCAGCCCCTCACCGGGACTAGGACGCGGTAATGAGCAGTTCTTC
CASPSPGLGRGNEQFF
>-|TRBJ1-3|-|TRBV6-5
TGTGCCAGCAGACGGGACACTTCTGGAAACACCATATATTTT
CASRRDTSGNTIYF
>-|TRBJ2-3|-|TRBV7-2
TGTGCCAGCAGTGAAGACCGCGATACGCAGTATTTT
CASSEDRDTQYF
>few|TRBJ2-6|-|TRBV10-3
TGTGCCATCAGTGAGTCAAGCGTCTCTGGGGCCAACGTCCTGACTTTC
CAISESSVSGANVLTF
>-|TRBJ1-3|-|TRBV9
TGTGCCAGCAGCGTAGCAGCCGTCTCTGGAAACACCATATATTTT
CASSVAAVSGNTIYF